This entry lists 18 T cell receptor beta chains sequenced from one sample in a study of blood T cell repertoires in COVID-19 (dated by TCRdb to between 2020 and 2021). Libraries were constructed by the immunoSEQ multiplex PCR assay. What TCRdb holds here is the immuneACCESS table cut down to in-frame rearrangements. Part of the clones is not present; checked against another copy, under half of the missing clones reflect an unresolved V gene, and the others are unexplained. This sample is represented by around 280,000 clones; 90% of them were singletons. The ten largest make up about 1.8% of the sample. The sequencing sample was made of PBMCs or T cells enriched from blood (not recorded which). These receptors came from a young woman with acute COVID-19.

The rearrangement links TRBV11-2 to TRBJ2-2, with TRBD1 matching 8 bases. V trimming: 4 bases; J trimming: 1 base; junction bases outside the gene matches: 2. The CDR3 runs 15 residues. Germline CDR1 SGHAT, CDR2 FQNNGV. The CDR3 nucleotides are TGTGCCAGCAGCTATACAGGGGGGAACACCGGGGAGCTGTTTTTT. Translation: CASSYTGGNTGELFF.

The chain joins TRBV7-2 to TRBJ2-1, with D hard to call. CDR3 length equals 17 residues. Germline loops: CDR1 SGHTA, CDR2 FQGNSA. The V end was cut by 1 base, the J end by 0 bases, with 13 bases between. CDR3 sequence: CASSLGSVQSSYNEQFF. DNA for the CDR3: TGTGCCAGCAGCTTAGGTTCGGTTCAAAGCTCCTACAATGAGCAGTTCTTC.

CDR3 in amino acids: CASSRSGTGGYNSPLHF. CDR3 DNA: TGTGCCAGCAGCCGAAGCGGGACAGGGGGATATAATTCACCCCTCCACTTT. This sequence joins TRBV3-1 (or the pseudogene TRBV3-2) and TRBJ1-6; 11 nucleotides line up with TRBD1. The CDR3 has 17 residues. The V gene's germline CDR1 is LGHDT and CDR2 YNNKEL (reference sequence). The J segment lost 4 bases and the V segment lost 4 bases, leaving 6 bases of the junction unmatched.

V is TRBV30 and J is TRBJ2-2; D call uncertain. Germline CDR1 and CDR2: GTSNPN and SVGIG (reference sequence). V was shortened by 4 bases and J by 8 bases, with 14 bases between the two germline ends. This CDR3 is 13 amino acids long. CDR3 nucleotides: TGTGCCTGGAACCTAGGTGTGGTTGGGGAGCTGTTTTTT. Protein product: CAWNLGVVGELFF.

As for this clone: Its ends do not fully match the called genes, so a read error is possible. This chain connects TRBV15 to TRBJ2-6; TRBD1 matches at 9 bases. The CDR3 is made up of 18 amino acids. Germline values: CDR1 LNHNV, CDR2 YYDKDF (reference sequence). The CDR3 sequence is CATGSGSTGTGSANVLTF. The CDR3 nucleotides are TGTGCCACCGGCAGTGGCAGTACAGGGACAGGGAGTGCCAACGTCCTGACTTTC.

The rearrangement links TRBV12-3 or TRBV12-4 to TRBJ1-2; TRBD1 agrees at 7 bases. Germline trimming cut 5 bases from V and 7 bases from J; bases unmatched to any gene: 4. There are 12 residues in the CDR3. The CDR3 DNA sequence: TGTGCCAGCAGTCCCAGGGGGTTTGGCTACACCTTC. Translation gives CASSPRGFGYTF.

The CDR3 spells CASSPSGTGPYEQYF. The CDR3 bases are TGTGCCAGCTCACCAAGCGGGACAGGACCCTACGAGCAGTACTTC. The chain is built from TRBV18 and TRBJ2-7, with D possibly being TRBD1 (8 bases). This CDR3 region has 15 residues. Trimming removed 2 bases from V and 2 bases from J, with 13 bases in between. Germline loops: CDR1 KGHSH, CDR2 LQKENI.

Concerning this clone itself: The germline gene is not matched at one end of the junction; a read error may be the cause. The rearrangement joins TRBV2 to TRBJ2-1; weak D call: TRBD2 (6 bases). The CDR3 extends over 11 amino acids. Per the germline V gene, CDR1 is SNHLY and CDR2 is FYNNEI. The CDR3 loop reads CASSLRDAPIF. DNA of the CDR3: TGTGCCAGCAGTTTGCGGGACGCACCGATCTTC.

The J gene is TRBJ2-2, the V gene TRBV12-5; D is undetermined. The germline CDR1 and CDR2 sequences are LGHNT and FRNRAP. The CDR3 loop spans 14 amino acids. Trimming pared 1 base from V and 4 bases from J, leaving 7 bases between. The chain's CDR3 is CASGLASSTGELFF. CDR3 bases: TGTGCTAGTGGTTTGGCGTCCTCCACCGGGGAGCTGTTTTTT.

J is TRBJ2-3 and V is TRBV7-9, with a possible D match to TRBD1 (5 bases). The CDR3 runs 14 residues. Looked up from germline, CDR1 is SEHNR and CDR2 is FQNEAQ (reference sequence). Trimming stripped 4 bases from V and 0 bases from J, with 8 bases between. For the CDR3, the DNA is TGTGCCAGCAGCTCCCAGGGAAGCACAGATACGCAGTATTTT. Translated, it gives CASSSQGSTDTQYF. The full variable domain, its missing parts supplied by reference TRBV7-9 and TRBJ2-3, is DTGVSQNPRHKITKRGQNVTFRCDPISEHNRLYWYRQTLGQGPEFLTYFQNEAQLEKSRLLSDRFSAERPKGSFSTLEIQRTEQGDSAMYLCASSSQGSTDTQYFGPGTRLTVL.

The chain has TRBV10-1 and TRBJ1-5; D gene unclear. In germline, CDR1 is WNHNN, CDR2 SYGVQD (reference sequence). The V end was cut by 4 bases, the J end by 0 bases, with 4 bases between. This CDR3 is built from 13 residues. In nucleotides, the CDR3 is TGCGCCAGCAGTGCCAATAGCAATCAGCCCCAGCATTTT. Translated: CASSANSNQPQHF.

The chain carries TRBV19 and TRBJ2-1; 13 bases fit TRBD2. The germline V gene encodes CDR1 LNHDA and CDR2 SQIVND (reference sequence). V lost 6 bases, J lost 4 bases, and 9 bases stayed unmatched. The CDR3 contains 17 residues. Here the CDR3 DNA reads TGTGCCAGTAGCTTCACACTAGCGGGAGGGATTTACAATGAGCAGTTCTTC. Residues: CASSFTLAGGIYNEQFF.

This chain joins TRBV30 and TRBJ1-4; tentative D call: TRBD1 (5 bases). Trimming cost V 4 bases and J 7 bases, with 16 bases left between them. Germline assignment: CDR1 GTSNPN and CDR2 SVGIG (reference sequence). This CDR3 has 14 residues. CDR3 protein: CAWTTPGMGEKLFF. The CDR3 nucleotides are TGTGCCTGGACCACCCCAGGGATGGGTGAAAAACTGTTTTTT.

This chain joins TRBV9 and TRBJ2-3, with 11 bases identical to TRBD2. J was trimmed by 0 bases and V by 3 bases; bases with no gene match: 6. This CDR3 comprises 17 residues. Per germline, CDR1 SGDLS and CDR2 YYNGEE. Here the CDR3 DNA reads TGTGCCAGCAGCGCAAGACTAGCGGGAAAGAGCACAGATACGCAGTATTTT. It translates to CASSARLAGKSTDTQYF.

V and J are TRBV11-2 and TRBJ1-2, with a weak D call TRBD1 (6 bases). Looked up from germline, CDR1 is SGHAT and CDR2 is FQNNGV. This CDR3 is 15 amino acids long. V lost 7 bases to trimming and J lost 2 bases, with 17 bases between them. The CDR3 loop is CASTFVGGQNYGYTF. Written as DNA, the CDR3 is TGTGCCAGCACCTTCGTAGGAGGACAGAACTATGGCTACACCTTC.

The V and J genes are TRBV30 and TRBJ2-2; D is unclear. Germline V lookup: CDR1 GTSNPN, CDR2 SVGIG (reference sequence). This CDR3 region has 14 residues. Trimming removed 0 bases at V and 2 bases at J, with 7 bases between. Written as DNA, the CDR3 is TGTGCCTGGAGTGTGCGGCCCAACACCGGGGAGCTGTTTTTT. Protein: CAWSVRPNTGELFF.

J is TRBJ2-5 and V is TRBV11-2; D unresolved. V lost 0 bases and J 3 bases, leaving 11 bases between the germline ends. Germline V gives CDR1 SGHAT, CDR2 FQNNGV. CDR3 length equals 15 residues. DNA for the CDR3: TGTGCCAGCAGCTTAGAGAGCCCTCCCGAAGAGACCCAGTACTTC. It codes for CASSLESPPEETQYF.

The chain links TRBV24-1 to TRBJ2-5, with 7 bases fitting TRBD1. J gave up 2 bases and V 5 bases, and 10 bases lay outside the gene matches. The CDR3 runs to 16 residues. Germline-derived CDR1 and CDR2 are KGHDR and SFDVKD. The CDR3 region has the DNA TGTGCCACCAGTGTTACAGGGGTTTTAGGACAAGAGACCCAGTACTTC. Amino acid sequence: CATSVTGVLGQETQYF.